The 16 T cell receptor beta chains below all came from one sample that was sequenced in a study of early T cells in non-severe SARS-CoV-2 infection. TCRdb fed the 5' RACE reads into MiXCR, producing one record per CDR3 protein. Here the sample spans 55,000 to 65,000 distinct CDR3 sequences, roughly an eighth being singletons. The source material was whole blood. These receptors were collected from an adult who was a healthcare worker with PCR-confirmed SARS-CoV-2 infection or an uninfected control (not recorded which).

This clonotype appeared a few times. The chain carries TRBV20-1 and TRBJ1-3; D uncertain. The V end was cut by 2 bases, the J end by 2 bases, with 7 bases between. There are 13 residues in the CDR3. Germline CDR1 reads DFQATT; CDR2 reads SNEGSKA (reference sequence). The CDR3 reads CSARKATGNTIYF. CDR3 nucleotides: TGCAGTGCTAGAAAGGCGACTGGAAACACCATATATTTT.

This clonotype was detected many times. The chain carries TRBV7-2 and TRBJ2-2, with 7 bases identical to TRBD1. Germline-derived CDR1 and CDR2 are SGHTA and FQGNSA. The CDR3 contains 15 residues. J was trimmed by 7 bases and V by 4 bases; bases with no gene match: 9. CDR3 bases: TGTGCCAGCAGCTCAAGTGACAGGGTTAGCGGGGAGCTGTTTTTT. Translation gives CASSSSDRVSGELFF. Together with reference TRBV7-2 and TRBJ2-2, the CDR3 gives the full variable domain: GAGVSQSPSNKVTEKGKDVELRCDPISGHTALYWYRQSLGQGLEFLIYFQGNSAPDKSGLPSDRFSAERTGGSVSTLTIQRTQQEDSAVYLCASSSSDRVSGELFFGEGSRLTVL.

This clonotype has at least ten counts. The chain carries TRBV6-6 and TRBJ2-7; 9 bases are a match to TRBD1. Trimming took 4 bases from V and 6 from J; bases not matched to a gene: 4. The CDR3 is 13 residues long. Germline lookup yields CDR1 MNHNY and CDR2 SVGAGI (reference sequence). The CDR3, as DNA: TGTGCCAGCAGTTCACAGGGGGCGGCCGAGCAGTACTTC. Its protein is CASSSQGAAEQYF.

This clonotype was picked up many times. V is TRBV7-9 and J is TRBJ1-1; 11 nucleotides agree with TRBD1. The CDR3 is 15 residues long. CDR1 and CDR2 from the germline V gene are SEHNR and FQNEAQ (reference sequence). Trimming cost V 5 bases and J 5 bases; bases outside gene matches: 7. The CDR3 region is CASSRGQGAGTEAFF. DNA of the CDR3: TGTGCCAGCAGCCGAGGACAGGGGGCTGGAACTGAAGCTTTCTTT.

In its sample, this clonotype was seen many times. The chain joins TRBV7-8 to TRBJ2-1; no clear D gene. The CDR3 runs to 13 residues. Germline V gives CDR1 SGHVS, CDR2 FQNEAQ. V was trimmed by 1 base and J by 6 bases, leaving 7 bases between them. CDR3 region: CASSLGLGNEQFF. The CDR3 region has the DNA TGTGCCAGCAGCTTAGGCCTCGGCAATGAGCAGTTCTTC.

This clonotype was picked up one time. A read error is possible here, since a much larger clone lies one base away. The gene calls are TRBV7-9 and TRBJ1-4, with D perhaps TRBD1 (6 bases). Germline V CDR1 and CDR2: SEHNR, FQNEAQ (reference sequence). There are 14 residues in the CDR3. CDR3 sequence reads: CVSSAGEDAEKLFF. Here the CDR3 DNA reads TGTGTCAGCAGCGCAGGGGAGGACGCTGAAAAACTGTTTTTT.

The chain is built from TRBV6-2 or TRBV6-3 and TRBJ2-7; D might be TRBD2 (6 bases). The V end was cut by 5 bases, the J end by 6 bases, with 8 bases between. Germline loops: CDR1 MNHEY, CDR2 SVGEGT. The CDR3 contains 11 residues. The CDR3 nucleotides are TGTGCCAGCAGTCAGACTAGCGAGCAGTACTTC. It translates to CASSQTSEQYF.

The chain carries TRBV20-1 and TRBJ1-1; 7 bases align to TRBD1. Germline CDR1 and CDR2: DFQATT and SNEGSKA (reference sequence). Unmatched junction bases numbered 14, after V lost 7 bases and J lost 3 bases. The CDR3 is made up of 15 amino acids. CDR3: CSVRQGLVLDTEAFF. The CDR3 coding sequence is TGCAGTGTCAGACAGGGTTTGGTGTTAGACACTGAAGCTTTCTTT.

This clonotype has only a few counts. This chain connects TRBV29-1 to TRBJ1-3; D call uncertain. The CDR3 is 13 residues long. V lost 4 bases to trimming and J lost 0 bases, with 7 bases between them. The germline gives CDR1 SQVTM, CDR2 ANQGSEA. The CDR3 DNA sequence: TGCAGCGTTGCAGTTACCTCTGGAAACACCATATATTTT. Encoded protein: CSVAVTSGNTIYF. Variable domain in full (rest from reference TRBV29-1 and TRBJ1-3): SAVISQKPSRDICQRGTSLTIQCQVDSQVTMMFWYRQQPGQSLTLIATANQGSEATYESGFVIDKFPISRPNLTFSTLTVSNMSPEDSSIYLCSVAVTSGNTIYFGEGSWLTVV.

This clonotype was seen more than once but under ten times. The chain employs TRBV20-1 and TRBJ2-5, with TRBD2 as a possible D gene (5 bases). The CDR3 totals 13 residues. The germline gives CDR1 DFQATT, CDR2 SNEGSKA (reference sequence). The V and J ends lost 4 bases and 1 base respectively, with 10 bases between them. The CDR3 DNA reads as TGCAGTGCTAAGAGGACTTCCCAAGAGACCCAGTACTTC. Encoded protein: CSAKRTSQETQYF.

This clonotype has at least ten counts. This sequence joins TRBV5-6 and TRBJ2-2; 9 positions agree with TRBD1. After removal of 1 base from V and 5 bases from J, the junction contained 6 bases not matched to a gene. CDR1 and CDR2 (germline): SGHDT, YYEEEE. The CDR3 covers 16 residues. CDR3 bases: TGTGCCAGCAGCTTGTACGGGACAGGGTCGACCGGGGAGCTGTTTTTT. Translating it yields CASSLYGTGSTGELFF.

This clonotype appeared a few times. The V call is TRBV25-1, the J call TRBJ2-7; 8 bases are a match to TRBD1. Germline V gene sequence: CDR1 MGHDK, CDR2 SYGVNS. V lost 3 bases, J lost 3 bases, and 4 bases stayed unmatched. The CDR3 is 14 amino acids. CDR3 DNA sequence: TGTGCCAGCAGTGACCGACAGGGGCGCTACGAGCAGTACTTC. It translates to CASSDRQGRYEQYF.

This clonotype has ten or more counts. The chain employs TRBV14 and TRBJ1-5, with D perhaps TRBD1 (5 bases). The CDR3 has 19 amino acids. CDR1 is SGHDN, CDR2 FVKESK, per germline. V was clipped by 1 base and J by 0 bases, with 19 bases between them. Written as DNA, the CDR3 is TGTGCCAGCAGCCAAGGCAGCCCAAGGGGAGAGTTTAGCAATCAGCCCCAGCATTTT. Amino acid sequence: CASSQGSPRGEFSNQPQHF.

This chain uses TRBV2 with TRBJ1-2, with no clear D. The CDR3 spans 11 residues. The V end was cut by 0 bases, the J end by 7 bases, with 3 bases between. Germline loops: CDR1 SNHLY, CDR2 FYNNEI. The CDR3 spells CASSEAFGYTF. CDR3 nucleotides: TGTGCCAGCAGTGAAGCGTTTGGCTACACCTTC.

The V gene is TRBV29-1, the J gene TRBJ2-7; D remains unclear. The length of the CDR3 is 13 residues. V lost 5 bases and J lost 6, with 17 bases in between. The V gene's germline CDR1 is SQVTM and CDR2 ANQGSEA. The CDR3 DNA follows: TGCAGCGTTCGCACTGAGGTCTGGGGCGAGCAGTACTTC. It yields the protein CSVRTEVWGEQYF.

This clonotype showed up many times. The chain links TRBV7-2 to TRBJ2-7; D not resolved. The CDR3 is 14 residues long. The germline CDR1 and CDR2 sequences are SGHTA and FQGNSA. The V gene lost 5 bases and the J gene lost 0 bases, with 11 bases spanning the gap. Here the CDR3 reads CASSPLIISYEQYF. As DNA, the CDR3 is TGTGCCAGCAGCCCCCTTATAATCTCCTACGAGCAGTACTTC.